This T cell receptor (beta chain) was captured in a study of blood T cell repertoires in COVID-19. Methods used by the authors: Estimates of nucleated cell counts were drawn from the amplification of reference gene primers. Clones were read by immunoSEQ multiplex PCR, and TCRdb kept only the in-frame ones, dropping some. The V and J calls and clone size are taken from that table; D and trimming were inferred from the DNA. The sample has roughly 260,000 clones; around four fifths are singletons. Input material: peripheral blood. The TCR originated in a woman aged 70 to 79 with acute or convalescent COVID-19.

The CDR3 spells CASSQKGTSGGKLFF. In nucleotides, the CDR3 is TGTGCCAGCAGCCAAAAGGGCACTTCGGGGGGAAAACTGTTTTTT. V usage is TRBV3-1 (or the pseudogene TRBV3-2) and J usage is TRBJ1-4; the D gene is possibly TRBD1 (5 bases). This CDR3 is 15 amino acids long. The V end was cut by 2 bases, the J end by 10 bases, with 17 bases between. Germline V lookup: CDR1 LGHDT, CDR2 YNNKEL (reference sequence).